Listed below are T cell receptor beta chains from one sample, sequenced in a study of blood T cells in healthy people across ages. TCRdb ran MiXCR on the 5' RACE reads and lists one entry per CDR3 protein. The sample has 700,000 or so distinct CDR3 sequences, 20% to 25% seen once; the top ten hold about 22%. Sequencing input: blood. These receptors came from a man aged 65 to 85 in good health. Each CDR3 is given with its conserved first and last residue. D genes are given only for firm matches. Part of the rows lack a size; the others show once, few, many or a class for expanded clones.

v_gene	j_gene	abundance	d_gene	CDR3aa	CDR3nt
TRBV5-1	TRBJ2-1	few	-	CASSRDEAGVSYNEQFF	TGCGCCAGCAGTAGGGACGAAGCAGGGGTCTCCTACAATGAGCAGTTCTTC
TRBV12-3/TRBV12-4	TRBJ2-1	-	TRBD2	CASRAGTSGGHEQFF	TGTGCCAGCAGGGCCGGGACTAGCGGGGGCCATGAGCAGTTCTTC
TRBV11-2	TRBJ2-2	-	TRBD2	CASSLSSGIDTGELFF	TGTGCCAGCAGCCTATCAAGCGGGATAGACACCGGGGAGCTGTTTTTT
TRBV7-8	TRBJ2-7	-	TRBD2	CASSLARGGAYEQYF	TGTGCCAGCAGCTTAGCTCGCGGGGGAGCCTACGAGCAGTACTTC
TRBV5-5	TRBJ2-3	once	-	CASSQSQGHVDTQYF	TGTGCCAGCAGCCAATCACAGGGTCATGTAGATACGCAGTATTTT
TRBV3-1	TRBJ1-1	-	-	CASSQGILNTEAFF	TGTGCCAGCAGCCAGGGGATCTTGAACACTGAAGCTTTCTTT
TRBV5-1	TRBJ2-3	few	-	CANSLVGDTSTDTQYF	TGCGCCAACAGCTTGGTTGGGGACACTAGCACAGATACGCAGTATTTT
TRBV29-1	TRBJ1-4	-	-	CSVDTDSNEKLFF	TGCAGCGTTGATACGGACAGCAATGAAAAACTGTTTTTT
TRBV5-1	TRBJ2-1	few	-	CASSLRAESSYNEQFF	TGCGCCAGCAGCTTGCGTGCGGAGAGCTCCTACAATGAGCAGTTCTTC
TRBV29-1	TRBJ1-2	-	-	CSVPQTATYGYTF	TGCAGCGTCCCCCAGACAGCTACTTATGGCTACACCTTC
TRBV20-1	TRBJ2-6	-	-	CSARGRETSGANVLTF	TGCAGTGCTAGAGGCAGGGAGACCTCTGGGGCCAACGTCCTGACTTTC
TRBV27	TRBJ1-2	few	TRBD1	CASSSLQGGLYGYTF	TGTGCCAGCAGTTCCCTACAGGGGGGACTCTATGGCTACACCTTC
TRBV5-1	TRBJ2-1	few	TRBD1	CASSLGGTVLPNEQFF	TGCGCCAGCAGCTTAGGTGGGACAGTCCTACCCAATGAGCAGTTCTTC
TRBV12-3/TRBV12-4	TRBJ2-1	-	-	CASSFGGQGEQFF	TGTGCCAGCAGTTTTGGGGGGCAGGGTGAGCAGTTCTTC
TRBV5-1	TRBJ2-4	-	TRBD2	CASSANSGGPTNIQYF	TGCGCCAGCAGCGCAAACAGCGGGGGCCCAACAAACATTCAGTACTTC
TRBV28	TRBJ2-1	-	-	CASSKLSLGEQFF	TGTGCCAGCAGCAAGCTCTCTCTAGGGGAGCAGTTCTTC
TRBV6-1	TRBJ2-7	few	-	CASSERGSFEQYF	TGTGCCAGCAGTGAACGCGGTTCCTTCGAGCAGTACTTC
TRBV24-1	TRBJ1-1	-	TRBD1	CATQGGGPEAFF	TGTGCCACCCAGGGGGGGGGGCCTGAAGCTTTCTTT
TRBV7-6	TRBJ1-6	-	TRBD1	CASSFQTGGFSPLHF	TGTGCCAGCAGCTTCCAGACAGGGGGCTTTTCACCCCTCCACTTT
TRBV14	TRBJ1-3	-	-	CASSSSNTIYF	TGTGCCAGCAGCTCCTCAAACACCATATATTTT
TRBV6-2/TRBV6-3	TRBJ2-7	many	-	CASSYSGGEAYEQYF	TGTGCCAGCAGTTACTCCGGGGGCGAGGCCTACGAGCAGTACTTC
TRBV5-1	TRBJ2-1	few	TRBD1	CASSLEGQGSYNEQFF	TGCGCCAGCAGCTTGGAGGGACAGGGGTCCTACAATGAGCAGTTCTTC
TRBV6-6	TRBJ2-1	-	-	CASGSSHNEQFF	TGTGCCAGCGGGAGTTCCCACAATGAGCAGTTCTTC
TRBV27	TRBJ1-4	-	TRBD1	CASSLGTGSEKLFF	TGTGCCAGCAGTTTAGGGACAGGGTCTGAAAAACTGTTTTTT
TRBV15	TRBJ2-1	few	TRBD2	CATSFALAGVGNEQFF	TGTGCCACCAGCTTTGCTCTAGCGGGAGTGGGTAATGAGCAGTTCTTC
TRBV5-4	TRBJ2-5	-	TRBD2	CASSFPGLAQNTGTQYF	TGTGCCAGCAGCTTTCCGGGACTAGCCCAAAATACGGGGACCCAGTACTTC
TRBV7-2	TRBJ2-5	few	-	CASSLVARSETRYF	TGTGCCAGCAGCTTAGTTGCACGCTCAGAGACCCGGTACTTC
TRBV30	TRBJ2-2	few	-	CAWRTVNTGELFF	TGTGCCTGGAGGACAGTGAACACCGGGGAGCTGTTTTTT
TRBV12-3/TRBV12-4	TRBJ1-1	many	-	CASSLETGGDTVAFF	TGTGCCAGCAGTTTAGAGACCGGAGGGGACACGGTCGCTTTCTTT